What follows is one TCR beta chain and its context. Its antigen is undetermined. The sample belongs to a study of T cell responses to AZD1222 COVID-19 vaccine. The study, taken as a whole, reports: Most donors were white British, females outnumbered males, and clonal diversity was possibly underestimated.

The method was immunoSEQ multiplex PCR; TCRdb's version includes in-frame clones alone and lacks a portion of them. The table records 180,000 or so clones, 85% to 95% of them present only once. This sequence originates from an adult who received the AZD1222 COVID-19 vaccine. The sequences come from peripheral blood, collected 28 days after the second AZD1222 dose.

In nucleotides, the CDR3 is TGCGCCAGCACTCAACGGGAGTTCGGCTACGAGCAGTACTTC. This translates into CASTQREFGYEQYF. The chain carries TRBV10-2 and TRBJ2-7; D is perhaps TRBD2 (6 bases). CDR3 size: 14 residues. Germline V gene lookup returns CDR1 WSHSY and CDR2 SAAADI. The V and J ends lost 7 bases and 3 bases respectively, with 16 bases between them.